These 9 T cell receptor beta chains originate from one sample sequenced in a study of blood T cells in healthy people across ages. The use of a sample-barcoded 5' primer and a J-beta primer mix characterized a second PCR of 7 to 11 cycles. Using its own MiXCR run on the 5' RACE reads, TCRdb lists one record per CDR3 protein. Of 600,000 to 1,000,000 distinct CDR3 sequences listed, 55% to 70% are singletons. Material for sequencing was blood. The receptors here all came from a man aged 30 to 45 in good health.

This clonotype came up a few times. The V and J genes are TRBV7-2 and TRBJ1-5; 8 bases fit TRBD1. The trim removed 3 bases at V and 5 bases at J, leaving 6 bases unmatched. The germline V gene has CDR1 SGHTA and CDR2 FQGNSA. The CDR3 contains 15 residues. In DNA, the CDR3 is TGTGCCAGCAGCTTTCAGGGGGCGAGGGATCAGCCCCAGCATTTT. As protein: CASSFQGARDQPQHF.

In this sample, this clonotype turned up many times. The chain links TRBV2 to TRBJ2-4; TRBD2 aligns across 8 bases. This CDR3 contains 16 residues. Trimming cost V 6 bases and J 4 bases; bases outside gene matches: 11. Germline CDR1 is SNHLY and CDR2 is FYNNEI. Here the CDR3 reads CASSPGTSRLKNIQYF. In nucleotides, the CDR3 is TGTGCCAGCAGCCCCGGGACTAGTCGCCTGAAAAACATTCAGTACTTC.

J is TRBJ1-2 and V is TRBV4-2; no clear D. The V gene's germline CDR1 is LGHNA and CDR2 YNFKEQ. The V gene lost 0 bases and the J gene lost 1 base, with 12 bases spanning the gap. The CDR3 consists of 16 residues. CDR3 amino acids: CASSQEGTAYNYGYTF. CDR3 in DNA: TGTGCCAGCAGCCAAGAAGGAACAGCTTATAACTATGGCTACACCTTC.

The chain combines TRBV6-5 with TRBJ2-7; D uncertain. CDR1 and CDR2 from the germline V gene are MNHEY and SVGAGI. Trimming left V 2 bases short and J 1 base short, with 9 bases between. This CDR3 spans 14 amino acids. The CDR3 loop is CASSYGALSYEQYF. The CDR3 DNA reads TGTGCCAGCAGTTACGGAGCGCTGTCCTACGAGCAGTACTTC.

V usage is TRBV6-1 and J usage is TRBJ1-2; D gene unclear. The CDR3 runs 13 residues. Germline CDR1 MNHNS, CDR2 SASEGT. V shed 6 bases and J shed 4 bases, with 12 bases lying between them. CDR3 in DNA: TGTGCCAGCAGATCTAACCAGCTCTATGGCTACACCTTC. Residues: CASRSNQLYGYTF.

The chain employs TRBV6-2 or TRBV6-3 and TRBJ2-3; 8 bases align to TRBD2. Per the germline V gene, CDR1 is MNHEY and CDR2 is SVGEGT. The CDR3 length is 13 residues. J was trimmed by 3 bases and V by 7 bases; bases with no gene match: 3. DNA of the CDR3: TGTGCCAGCAACGGGAGGGAGACAGATACGCAGTATTTT. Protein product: CASNGRETDTQYF.

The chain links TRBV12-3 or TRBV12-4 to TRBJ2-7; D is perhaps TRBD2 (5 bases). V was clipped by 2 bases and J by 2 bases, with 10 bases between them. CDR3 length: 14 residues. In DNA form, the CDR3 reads TGTGCCAGCAGTTTAAATCGGGGAACCTACGAGCAGTACTTC. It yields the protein CASSLNRGTYEQYF.

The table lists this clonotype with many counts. CDR3 sequence reads: CASVGVWGRAVAYNEQFF. The CDR3, as DNA: TGTGCCAGCGTAGGGGTTTGGGGGAGGGCCGTCGCCTACAATGAGCAGTTCTTC. The rearrangement links TRBV27 to TRBJ2-1; 7 nucleotides agree with TRBD2. Germline CDR1 is MNHEY and CDR2 is SMNVEV (reference sequence). The CDR3 has 18 amino acids. With 8 bases clipped from V and 2 bases from J, the junction kept 18 bases outside the gene matches.

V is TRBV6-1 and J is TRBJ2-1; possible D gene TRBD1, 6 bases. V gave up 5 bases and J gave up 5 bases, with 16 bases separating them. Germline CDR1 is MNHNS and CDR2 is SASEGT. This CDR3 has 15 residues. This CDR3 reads CASSKTGLGNNEQFF. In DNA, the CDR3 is TGTGCCAGCAGTAAAACAGGGTTAGGGAACAATGAGCAGTTCTTC.